This entry lists 22 T cell receptor beta chains sequenced from one sample in a study of CD8+CD57+ T cells in acquired aplastic anemia. TCR beta VDJ and CDR3 profiles were obtained from a genomic DNA template. TCRdb re-derived calls from the reads in MiXCR, one entry per CDR3 protein. The sample yields 100,000 to 150,000 distinct CDR3 sequences, around 50% seen once. Specimen: sorted CD4+, CD8+, or CD8+CD57+ T cells (not recorded which) from PBMCs. These receptors were obtained from a human donor in good health, serving as a control.

This clonotype occurred many times. This chain connects TRBV6-1 to TRBJ1-2; no reliable D call. The ends were cut back, 6 bases at V and 1 base at J, with 15 bases in the middle. CDR1 is MNHNS, CDR2 SASEGT, per germline. The CDR3 consists of 15 residues. The CDR3 sequence: CASSKAGEGNYGYTF. The CDR3 nucleotides are TGTGCCAGCAGCAAGGCGGGAGAGGGTAACTATGGCTACACCTTC.

The table lists this clonotype with many counts. This chain uses TRBV5-4 with TRBJ1-1; 7 nucleotides align to TRBD1. CDR1 SGHNT and CDR2 YYREEE come from the germline V gene (reference sequence). The J segment lost 2 bases and the V segment lost 4 bases, leaving 8 bases of the junction unmatched. CDR3 size: 15 residues. The CDR3 here is CASSKGTELNTEAFF. The CDR3 DNA reads as TGTGCCAGCAGCAAGGGGACAGAGCTTAACACTGAAGCTTTCTTT.

This clonotype was recorded many times. The chain couples TRBV3-1 to TRBJ1-1, with 7 bases aligning to TRBD1. Germline V gene sequence: CDR1 LGHDT, CDR2 YNNKEL (reference sequence). The CDR3 covers 12 residues. The ends lost 7 bases at V and 8 bases at J; junction bases unmatched: 7. In nucleotides, the CDR3 is TGTGCCAGCATTTCAGGGGGTGGAGAAGCTTTCTTT. It codes for CASISGGGEAFF.

In DNA form, the CDR3 reads TGTGCCAGCACTAGACAGGGGGTGGCCTACGAGCAGTACTTC. Encoded protein: CASTRQGVAYEQYF. The chain joins TRBV2 to TRBJ2-7, with TRBD1 matching 9 bases. The CDR3 has 14 residues. Trimming cost V 7 bases and J 2 bases; bases outside gene matches: 6. Germline-derived CDR1 and CDR2 are SNHLY and FYNNEI.

A remark on this clonotype: The conserved phenylalanine or tryptophan normally closing the CDR3 is absent here, so this likely arose from a read error. The rearrangement links TRBV11-1 to TRBJ2-3, with 13 bases aligning to TRBD2. CDR1 is SGHAT, CDR2 FQDESV, per germline (reference sequence). The CDR3 extends over 18 amino acids. The CDR3 reads CASSHGLAGALSTYTQYL. The CDR3 DNA is TGTGCCAGCAGCCATGGACTAGCGGGGGCCTTGAGCACATATACGCAGTATCTT.

The V gene is TRBV25-1, the J gene TRBJ2-3, with D perhaps TRBD1 or TRBD2 (7 bases each). Germline assignment: CDR1 MGHDK and CDR2 SYGVNS. The CDR3 has 16 residues. V lost 6 bases and J lost 7, with 23 bases in between. CDR3 coding DNA: TGTGCCAGCAGCCCAGGGGGGGGCGGCCTACTAAATACGCAGTATTTT. Protein product: CASSPGGGGLLNTQYF. Variable domain in full (rest from reference TRBV25-1 and TRBJ2-3): EADIYQTPRYLVIGTGKKITLECSQTMGHDKMYWYQQDPGMELHLIHYSYGVNSTEKGDLSSESTVSRIRTEHFPLTLESARPSHTSQYLCASSPGGGGLLNTQYFGPGTRLTVL.

In regard to this clonotype: This may arise from a read error, as a much more abundant clone is one base away. This sequence joins TRBV14 and TRBJ2-5; 10 bases map to TRBD2. CDR3 length: 17 amino acids. Germline lookup yields CDR1 SGHDN and CDR2 FVKESK. CDR3 region: CATSLHLSSGGPETQYF. CDR3 sequence (DNA): TGTGCCACCAGCCTCCATTTATCTAGCGGGGGTCCAGAGACCCAGTACTTC. Using reference TRBV14 and TRBJ2-5 for the parts outside the CDR3, the full variable domain is EAGVTQFPSHSVIEKGQTVTLRCDPISGHDNLYWYRRVMGKEIKFLLHFVKESKQDESGMPNNRFLAERTGGTYSTLKVQPAELEDSGVYFCATSLHLSSGGPETQYFGPGTRLLVL.

This sequence joins TRBV7-3 and TRBJ1-1; weak D call: TRBD1 (5 bases). Germline V gene lookup returns CDR1 SGHTA and CDR2 FQGTGA. The CDR3 spans 13 residues. Deletions cut 5 bases from V and 3 bases from J, with 10 bases between. DNA of the CDR3: TGTGCCAGCAGCCGGGACTGGGACACTGAAGCTTTCTTT. Amino acids: CASSRDWDTEAFF.

The count of this clonotype is one. A clone one base away is much larger, so this may be a read error. The chain links TRBV7-3 to TRBJ2-7, with D possibly TRBD2 on 5 matching bases. The CDR3 length is 12 residues. CDR1 SGHTA and CDR2 FQGTGA come from the germline V gene. The V end lost 5 bases, the J end lost 2 bases, and 7 bases lay between the germline ends. This chain's CDR3 is CASSPGTYEQYF. For the CDR3, the DNA is TGTGCCAGCAGCCCCGGGACCTACGAGCAGTACTTC.

This clonotype showed up many times. This rearrangement joins TRBV9 to TRBJ1-1; D not certain. The CDR3 has 14 amino acids. Deletions cut 2 bases from V and 1 base from J, with 9 bases between. Germline V CDR1 and CDR2: SGDLS, YYNGEE. Written as DNA, the CDR3 is TGTGCCAGCAGCGTGTACGTTCAGAACACTGAAGCTTTCTTT. Its translation is CASSVYVQNTEAFF. Filled out from reference TRBV9 and TRBJ1-1, the complete variable domain reads DSGVTQTPKHLITATGQRVTLRCSPRSGDLSVYWYQQSLDQGLQFLIQYYNGEERAKGNILERFSAQQFPDLHSELNLSSLELGDSALYFCASSVYVQNTEAFFGQGTRLTVV.

This clonotype was detected ten times or more. In DNA form, the CDR3 reads TGTGCCAGTAGTCCCAGGGGGCTAGCGGGGGGTGCGAACACCGGGGAGCTGTTTTTT. Translated: CASSPRGLAGGANTGELFF. The rearrangement joins TRBV19 to TRBJ2-2; TRBD2 aligns across 11 bases. The germline V gene has CDR1 LNHDA and CDR2 SQIVND (reference sequence). After removal of 5 bases from V and 0 bases from J, the junction contained 11 bases not matched to a gene. The CDR3 has 19 residues.

This chain connects TRBV2 to TRBJ2-3; TRBD2 is a possible D gene (5 bases). Per the germline V gene, CDR1 is SNHLY and CDR2 is FYNNEI. V lost 6 bases and J 4 bases, leaving 5 bases between the germline ends. This CDR3 is 11 amino acids long. This chain's CDR3 is CASRGADTQYF. The CDR3 DNA follows: TGTGCCAGCAGGGGAGCAGATACGCAGTATTTT. The whole variable domain, filled in from reference TRBV2 and TRBJ2-3, reads EPEVTQTPSHQVTQMGQEVILRCVPISNHLYFYWYRQILGQKVEFLVSFYNNEISEKSEIFDDQFSVERPDGSNFTLKIRSTKLEDSAMYFCASRGADTQYFGPGTRLTVL.

The chain has TRBV9 and TRBJ2-5, with a possible D match to TRBD2 (6 bases). CDR3 length: 15 residues. Germline values: CDR1 SGDLS, CDR2 YYNGEE. Deletions cut 2 bases from V and 5 bases from J, with 16 bases between. The CDR3 coding sequence is TGTGCCAGCAGCGTGTTGGGCGGGGTGGGGGAGACCCAGTACTTC. Protein sequence: CASSVLGGVGETQYF.

Here the CDR3 DNA reads TGTGCCAGCAGCCCCTGGGCCCCCGGGACAGGCAATTCACCCCTCCACTTT. It codes for CASSPWAPGTGNSPLHF. The chain links TRBV2 to TRBJ1-6; 8 bases line up with TRBD1. There are 17 residues in the CDR3. V was clipped by 6 bases and J by 7 bases; unmatched bases: 14. In germline, CDR1 is SNHLY, CDR2 FYNNEI.

This clonotype was picked up many times. V gene TRBV7-6 combines with J gene TRBJ2-3; D is uncertain. The CDR3 runs 15 residues. Germline V lookup: CDR1 SGHVS, CDR2 FNYEAQ. Trimming removed 0 bases at V and 0 bases at J, with 7 bases between. The CDR3 sequence: CASSLAGPSTDTQYF. CDR3 sequence (DNA): TGTGCCAGCAGCTTAGCTGGGCCTAGCACAGATACGCAGTATTTT. The full variable domain, in which reference TRBV7-6 and TRBJ2-3 provide the parts outside the CDR3, is GAGVSQSPRYKVTKRGQDVALRCDPISGHVSLYWYRQALGQGPEFLTYFNYEAQQDKSGLPNDRFSAERPEGSISTLTIQRTEQRDSAMYRCASSLAGPSTDTQYFGPGTRLTVL.

This clonotype appeared many times. The chain carries TRBV7-9 and TRBJ1-5; the match to TRBD1 covers 9 bases. The ends lost 2 bases at V and 8 bases at J; junction bases unmatched: 1. This CDR3 has 13 residues. Germline V gene lookup returns CDR1 SEHNR and CDR2 FQNEAQ (reference sequence). CDR3: CASSLTGGKPQHF. CDR3 nucleotide sequence: TGTGCCAGCAGCTTAACAGGGGGCAAGCCCCAGCATTTT.

The J gene is TRBJ2-1, the V gene TRBV25-1; TRBD1 aligns across 9 bases. V dropped 5 bases and J dropped 5; count of bases not matched to a gene: 4. This CDR3 has 14 residues. Germline CDR1 and CDR2: MGHDK and SYGVNS. CDR3 coding DNA: TGTGCCAGCAGTTTTGGGACAGGGCACAATGAGCAGTTCTTC. Amino acids: CASSFGTGHNEQFF.

This clonotype came up many times. The CDR3 loop reads CASSPGLFSETQYF. For the CDR3, the DNA is TGTGCCAGCAGCCCGGGACTGTTTTCCGAGACCCAGTACTTC. The chain carries TRBV7-2 and TRBJ2-5; D is possibly TRBD2 (6 bases). The ends were cut back, 5 bases at V and 5 bases at J, with 15 bases in the middle. The CDR3 runs to 14 residues. Germline CDR1 is SGHTA and CDR2 is FQGNSA.

V gene TRBV2 combines with J gene TRBJ2-1, with D tentatively TRBD2 (6 bases). V was clipped by 4 bases and J by 5 bases, with 12 bases between them. This CDR3 has 14 residues. The germline CDR1 and CDR2 sequences are SNHLY and FYNNEI. The CDR3 is CASSVSGSNNEQFF. Here the CDR3 DNA reads TGTGCCAGCAGTGTATCCGGGAGTAACAATGAGCAGTTCTTC.

This clonotype appeared many times. This chain uses TRBV4-3 with TRBJ2-1; D may correspond to TRBD1 or TRBD2 (6 bases each). V gave up 1 base and J gave up 7 bases, with 20 bases separating them. CDR1 is LGHNA and CDR2 is YSLEER in the germline V gene. CDR3 size: 17 residues. The chain's CDR3 is CASSQATMGGAGNEQFF. CDR3 nucleotide sequence: TGCGCCAGCAGCCAAGCGACTATGGGGGGCGCGGGGAATGAGCAGTTCTTC.

This clonotype was observed a few times. The gene calls are TRBV30 and TRBJ1-5; D is possibly TRBD1 (5 bases). The germline V gene encodes CDR1 GTSNPN and CDR2 SVGIG (reference sequence). V was pared by 3 bases and J by 5 bases, with 17 bases between. The length of the CDR3 is 15 residues. The CDR3 DNA is TGTGCCTGGAGCTTCGCAGGGTCGCGCGATCAGCCCCAGCATTTT. It specifies CAWSFAGSRDQPQHF.

The rearrangement uses TRBV11-1 and TRBJ1-3; D call uncertain. Germline CDR1 SGHAT, CDR2 FQDESV (reference sequence). The CDR3 has 15 amino acids. V was shortened by 3 bases and J by 0 bases, with 9 bases between the two germline ends. The CDR3: CASSLVGSSGNTIYF. The CDR3 bases are TGTGCCAGCAGCTTGGTCGGGAGCTCTGGAAACACCATATATTTT.